Listed here are 22 T cell receptor beta chains from one sample, sequenced in a study of cytomegalovirus exposure and HLA in healthy donors. PCR was performed using 60 Vbeta and 13 Jbeta primers. Clones were read by immunoSEQ multiplex PCR, and TCRdb kept only the in-frame ones, dropping some. The data include tens of thousands of clones; the top ten clones carry about 1.5%. Sequenced: PBMCs. All receptors derive from a woman aged 60-75 years in good health and CMV-seronegative.

This chain connects TRBV7-2 to TRBJ2-7; 7 positions agree with TRBD1. Germline assignment: CDR1 SGHTA and CDR2 FQGNSA. Losses at the gene ends were 5 bases for V and 4 bases for J; bases not matched to a gene: 11. This CDR3 region has 15 residues. Here the CDR3 DNA reads TGTGCCAGCAGCCAAATGAGGGACAGCTCGTACGAGCAGTACTTC. It encodes CASSQMRDSSYEQYF.

The chain joins TRBV19 to TRBJ1-5; the match to TRBD1 covers 9 bases. Germline V lookup: CDR1 LNHDA, CDR2 SQIVND (reference sequence). The CDR3 has 13 residues. The V segment lost 5 bases and the J segment 7 bases; nucleotides outside the gene matches: 3. In DNA form, the CDR3 reads TGTGCCAGTAGTGGGACAGGGAACCAGCCCCAGCATTTT. The encoded protein is CASSGTGNQPQHF.

The rearrangement links TRBV10-1 to TRBJ2-7; D is ambiguous. With 4 bases removed from V and 6 bases from J, the gap between germline ends came to 10 bases. Germline-derived CDR1 and CDR2 are WNHNN and SYGVQD (reference sequence). This CDR3 region has 12 residues. The CDR3 loop is CASSAADFEQYF. The DNA of the CDR3 is TGCGCCAGCAGTGCCGCAGACTTCGAGCAGTACTTC.

The chain has TRBV27 and TRBJ2-7, with 15 positions matching TRBD2. This CDR3 spans 14 amino acids. Trimming removed 6 bases from V and 6 bases from J; junction bases left unmatched: 3. Per germline, CDR1 MNHEY and CDR2 SMNVEV (reference sequence). CDR3 nucleotides: TGTGCCAGCAGGGGACTAGCGGGAGGACTCGAGCAGTACTTC. Amino acids: CASRGLAGGLEQYF.

The chain employs TRBV7-9 and TRBJ2-3; TRBD1 is a possible D gene (6 bases). Germline-derived CDR1 and CDR2 are SEHNR and FQNEAQ (reference sequence). Trimming took 1 base from V and 3 from J, leaving 11 bases between them. This CDR3 is 15 amino acids long. The CDR3 spells CASSLEGRGTDTQYF. CDR3 in DNA: TGTGCCAGCAGCTTAGAGGGCAGGGGAACAGATACGCAGTATTTT.

This chain joins TRBV28 and TRBJ2-7, with D maybe TRBD2 (6 bases). CDR1 MDHEN and CDR2 SYDVKM come from the germline V gene. The CDR3 covers 12 residues. The germline V and J ends were trimmed by 1 base and 13 bases, with 14 bases remaining between them. The CDR3 nucleotides are TGTGCCAGCAGTTTATATCGGGAGAGATGTTACTTC. It specifies CASSLYRERCYF.

The chain couples TRBV9 to TRBJ2-1; the match to TRBD2 covers 10 bases. The V gene's germline CDR1 is SGDLS and CDR2 YYNGEE. The CDR3 totals 15 residues. V shed 4 bases, J shed 4 bases, and the junction held 5 bases outside the gene matches. DNA for the CDR3: TGTGCCAGCAGCTCAACTAGCGGGGTTTACAATGAGCAGTTCTTC. It codes for CASSSTSGVYNEQFF.

This chain joins TRBV28 and TRBJ1-1; 7 bases match TRBD1. With 6 bases clipped from V and 5 bases from J, the junction kept 12 bases outside the gene matches. CDR1 is MDHEN and CDR2 is SYDVKM in the germline V gene. The CDR3 has 15 residues. DNA of the CDR3: TGTGCCAGCAGCCCTACAGGGGCCCCCCGGACTGAAGCTTTCTTT. This translates into CASSPTGAPRTEAFF.

This chain joins TRBV18 and TRBJ1-5; no reliable D call. Trimming took off 2 bases at V and 5 bases at J, with 13 bases between the two ends. Looked up from germline, CDR1 is KGHSH and CDR2 is LQKENI. The CDR3 is 15 residues long. As DNA, the CDR3 is TGTGCCAGCTCACCAACCCCGGGATCATATCAGCCCCAGCATTTT. Encoded protein: CASSPTPGSYQPQHF. The full variable domain, its missing parts supplied by reference TRBV18 and TRBJ1-5, is NAGVMQNPRHLVRRRGQEARLRCSPMKGHSHVYWYRQLPEEGLKFMVYLQKENIIDESGMPKERFSAEFPKEGPSILRIQQVVRGDSAAYFCASSPTPGSYQPQHFGDGTRLSIL.

This chain connects TRBV7-9 to TRBJ2-1; 9 nucleotides match TRBD2. The CDR3 is made up of 15 amino acids. Looked up from germline, CDR1 is SEHNR and CDR2 is FQNEAQ (reference sequence). J was trimmed by 8 bases and V by 5 bases; bases with no gene match: 10. CDR3 region: CASSHSSGSLDEQFF. CDR3 sequence (DNA): TGTGCCAGCAGCCACAGTAGCGGGAGCCTAGATGAGCAGTTCTTC.

The genes are TRBV9 and TRBJ1-2; 7 bases agree with TRBD1. Trimming cost V 4 bases and J 5 bases; bases outside gene matches: 5. The CDR3 spans 13 residues. Germline lookup yields CDR1 SGDLS and CDR2 YYNGEE. The CDR3 loop reads CASSRGGGYGYTF. CDR3 coding DNA: TGTGCCAGCAGCCGAGGGGGCGGTTATGGCTACACCTTC.

This chain uses TRBV7-6 with TRBJ1-5; TRBD1 matches at 7 bases. CDR3 length equals 17 residues. The germline gives CDR1 SGHVS, CDR2 FNYEAQ. The V and J ends lost 1 base and 4 bases, in that order; junction bases with no gene match: 10. The CDR3 region has the DNA TGTGCCAGCAGCTTAGGGACAGGCGGTCAGCGAAATCAGCCCCAGCATTTT. Translated: CASSLGTGGQRNQPQHF. The full variable domain, completed using reference TRBV7-6 and TRBJ1-5, is GAGVSQSPRYKVTKRGQDVALRCDPISGHVSLYWYRQALGQGPEFLTYFNYEAQQDKSGLPNDRFSAERPEGSISTLTIQRTEQRDSAMYRCASSLGTGGQRNQPQHFGDGTRLSIL.

V usage is TRBV5-4 and J usage is TRBJ1-1; tentative D call: TRBD1 (5 bases). Germline loops: CDR1 SGHNT, CDR2 YYREEE (reference sequence). There are 14 residues in the CDR3. The V and J ends lost 7 bases and 5 bases respectively, with 18 bases between them. The CDR3 reads CASRLGGLGTEAFF. CDR3 sequence (DNA): TGTGCCAGCCGACTCGGGGGTTTGGGGACTGAAGCTTTCTTT.

This rearrangement joins TRBV5-1 to TRBJ2-3, with D possibly TRBD2 on 6 matching bases. Trimming took 0 bases from V and 6 from J, leaving 14 bases between them. Germline V gives CDR1 SGHRS, CDR2 YFSETQ. The CDR3 totals 15 residues. The CDR3 sequence: CASSLATRRGDTQYF. In DNA, the CDR3 is TGCGCCAGCAGCTTGGCCACCCGACGGGGGGATACGCAGTATTTT.

The genes are TRBV12-5 and TRBJ2-1; TRBD2 matches at 10 bases. In germline, CDR1 is LGHNT, CDR2 FRNRAP. The CDR3 contains 20 residues. V shed 0 bases and J 4 bases; nucleotides not matched to a gene: 15. The DNA of the CDR3 is TGTGCTAGTGGTTTGGTAACCCTAGCGGGAGATGTGGGGTTATACAATGAGCAGTTCTTC. Amino acids: CASGLVTLAGDVGLYNEQFF. Filled out from reference TRBV12-5 and TRBJ2-1, the complete variable domain reads DARVTQTPRHKVTEMGQEVTMRCQPILGHNTVFWYRQTMMQGLELLAYFRNRAPLDDSGMPKDRFSAEMPDATLATLKIQPSEPRDSAVYFCASGLVTLAGDVGLYNEQFFGPGTRLTVL.

This chain connects TRBV4-3 to TRBJ1-2; D not resolved. Germline CDR1 and CDR2: LGHNA and YSLEER. Trimming removed 0 bases from V and 4 bases from J, with 18 bases in between. The CDR3 is 17 residues long. The CDR3 DNA follows: TGCGCCAGCAGCCAAGATTACGGTCGGGAGGGAGGCTATGGCTACACCTTC. It encodes CASSQDYGREGGYGYTF.

The rearrangement links TRBV5-1 to TRBJ2-3, with TRBD2 matching over 9 bases. The CDR3 has 16 residues. Germline values: CDR1 SGHRS, CDR2 YFSETQ. V lost 0 bases to trimming and J lost 2 bases; unmatched junction nucleotides: 4. CDR3 bases: TGCGCCAGCAGCTTGGGACTAGCGGCACTCACAGATACGCAGTATTTT. It yields the protein CASSLGLAALTDTQYF.

The rearrangement links TRBV30 to TRBJ1-1; no firm D call. The CDR3 is 10 amino acids. From germline, CDR1 is GTSNPN and CDR2 SVGIG (reference sequence). The germline V and J ends were trimmed by 4 bases and 7 bases, with 7 bases remaining between them. The CDR3 region is CAWKQYEAFF. The CDR3 coding sequence is TGTGCCTGGAAACAGTATGAAGCTTTCTTT.

The CDR3 loop is CASSPPQLAGVGEQFF. CDR3 nucleotide sequence: TGTGCCAGCAGCCCGCCACAGCTAGCGGGAGTTGGTGAGCAGTTCTTC. This chain links TRBV5-4 with TRBJ2-1; 10 bases fit TRBD2. The CDR3 runs to 16 residues. Losses at the gene ends were 4 bases for V and 9 bases for J; bases not matched to a gene: 13. The germline gives CDR1 SGHNT, CDR2 YYREEE (reference sequence).

The chain combines TRBV28 with TRBJ2-7; 8 nucleotides agree with TRBD2. CDR1 and CDR2 from the germline V gene are MDHEN and SYDVKM. The CDR3 is 14 residues long. V lost 5 bases to trimming and J lost 2 bases; unmatched junction nucleotides: 5. CDR3 DNA: TGTGCCAGCAGTGATAGCGGGACGCCCTACGAGCAGTACTTC. Protein sequence: CASSDSGTPYEQYF.

The chain couples TRBV14 to TRBJ1-1; D is uncertain. The CDR3 is 15 residues long. Looked up from germline, CDR1 is SGHDN and CDR2 is FVKESK. Trimming pared 1 base from V and 2 bases from J, leaving 11 bases between. The CDR3 nucleotides are TGTGCCAGCAGCCAAGTAGGAGGTTTAAACACTGAAGCTTTCTTT. Encoded protein: CASSQVGGLNTEAFF.

The chain is built from TRBV6-1 and TRBJ2-5; 8 bases are shared with TRBD1. TRBJ2-7 explains the end of the DNA better; the J call may be wrong. Germline CDR1 reads MNHNS; CDR2 reads SASEGT. CDR3 length equals 13 residues. The CDR3 region has the DNA TGTGCCAGCAGTGGCACAGGGGGCTACGAGCAGTACTTC. Translating gives CASSGTGGYEQYF.